This T cell receptor (beta chain) was documented in a study of identical twins. The CDR3 loop spans 12 amino acids. The V and J ends lost 4 bases and 4 bases respectively, with 8 bases between them. Germline V gene sequence: CDR1 DFQATT, CDR2 SNEGSKA (reference sequence). TCRdb re-called the 5' RACE reads through MiXCR, storing one row per CDR3 protein. The table has 200,000 to 250,000 distinct CDR3 sequences, 6% to 9% seen once; the top ten hold less than 2%. The study, taken as a whole, reports: Twin sharing of out-of-frame TCR alpha was underestimated by models in monozygotic pairs.

Of note for this clonotype: As yet, its antigen is unknown.

This sample also belongs to another study, concerning yellow fever vaccine responses in identical twins.

The chain uses TRBV20-1 and TRBJ1-5; no clear D. Sequencing was done on a sample of memory (CD45RO+) T cells sorted from blood. This sequence originates from a woman aged 18 to 35 in good health. CDR3 protein: CSAMGQNQPQHF. The CDR3 nucleotides are TGCAGTGCTATGGGTCAAAATCAGCCCCAGCATTTT.